This T cell receptor (beta chain) appears in the sequencing data of a study of T cell responses to AZD1222 COVID-19 vaccine. The repertoire was sequenced with immunoSEQ multiplex PCR; TCRdb's copy has only in-frame clones and lacks some. This table holds approximately 120,000 clones, about 90% found once. The CDR3 contains 15 residues. V dropped 2 bases and J dropped 5 bases, with 15 bases sitting between them. Germline values: CDR1 MNHEY, CDR2 SMNVEV (reference sequence). J is TRBJ2-5 and V is TRBV27; no firm D call. The TCR was taken from an adult in good health. The specimen was peripheral blood, collected on day 0 of AZD1222 vaccination. CDR3 coding DNA: TGTGCCAGCAGTTTAATCCAGGCTGGGCGGGAGACCCAGTACTTC. Its translation is CASSLIQAGRETQYF.